This T cell receptor beta chain stems from a study of blood T cell repertoires in COVID-19. Study as a whole: Italy, Spain and the United States were the sources of the convalescent and acute COVID-19 samples. T cells, B-cell-depleted T cells, or PBMCs supplied cDNA or gDNA.

Germline V lookup: CDR1 SQVTM, CDR2 ANQGSEA. This CDR3 spans 14 amino acids. Trimming cost V 0 bases and J 4 bases, with 12 bases left between them. Original methodology: Reference gene primer amplification yielded estimated nucleated cell counts. Sequencing used immunoSEQ multiplex PCR; TCRdb keeps in-frame clones, though not all of them. V, J and clone size derive from that table, while D and trimming were established from the DNA sequence. This table holds some 90,000 clones, roughly 78% found once. This clone came up a few times. The V and J genes are TRBV29-1 and TRBJ1-1; no clear D gene. The source of this sequence is a woman aged 70 to 79 with acute or convalescent COVID-19. The sequenced sample was peripheral blood. The CDR3 here is CSVEDQAVGTEAFF. The CDR3 bases are TGCAGCGTTGAAGATCAGGCCGTGGGCACTGAAGCTTTCTTT.